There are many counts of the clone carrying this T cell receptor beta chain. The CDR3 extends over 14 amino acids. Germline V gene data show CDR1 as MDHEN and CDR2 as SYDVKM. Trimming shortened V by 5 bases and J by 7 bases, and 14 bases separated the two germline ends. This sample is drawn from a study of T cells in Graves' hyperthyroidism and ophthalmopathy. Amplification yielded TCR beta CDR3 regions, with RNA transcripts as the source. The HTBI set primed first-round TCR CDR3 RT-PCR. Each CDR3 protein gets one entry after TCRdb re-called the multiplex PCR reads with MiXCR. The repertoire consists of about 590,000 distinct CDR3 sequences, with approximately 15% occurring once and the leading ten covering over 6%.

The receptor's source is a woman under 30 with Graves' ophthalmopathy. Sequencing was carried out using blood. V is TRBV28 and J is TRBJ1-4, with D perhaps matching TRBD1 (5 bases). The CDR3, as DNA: TGTGCCAGCAGTCACGGGACGGTGGGTGAAAAACTGTTTTTT. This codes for CASSHGTVGEKLFF.